This T cell receptor (beta chain) is from a study of CD8 T cells in Susac syndrome. This clonotype showed up just once. Random-hexamer reverse transcription was applied to roughly 0.45 to 1 ug RNA. Via MiXCR, TCRdb re-called the immunoSEQ multiplex PCR reads, giving one row per CDR3 protein. The sample records hundreds of thousands of distinct CDR3 sequences, around 93% being singletons. Trimming removed 5 bases from V and 4 bases from J, with 11 bases in between. CDR3 length: 12 amino acids. From germline, CDR1 is DFQATT and CDR2 SNEGSKA (reference sequence). The TCR originated in a human donor with multiple sclerosis. Sequenced: CD4+ T cells from PBMCs. The genes are TRBV20-1 and TRBJ2-5; D not certain. Here the CDR3 reads CSADSTGETQYF. DNA for the CDR3: TGCAGTGCTGACTCTACGGGAGAGACCCAGTACTTC.